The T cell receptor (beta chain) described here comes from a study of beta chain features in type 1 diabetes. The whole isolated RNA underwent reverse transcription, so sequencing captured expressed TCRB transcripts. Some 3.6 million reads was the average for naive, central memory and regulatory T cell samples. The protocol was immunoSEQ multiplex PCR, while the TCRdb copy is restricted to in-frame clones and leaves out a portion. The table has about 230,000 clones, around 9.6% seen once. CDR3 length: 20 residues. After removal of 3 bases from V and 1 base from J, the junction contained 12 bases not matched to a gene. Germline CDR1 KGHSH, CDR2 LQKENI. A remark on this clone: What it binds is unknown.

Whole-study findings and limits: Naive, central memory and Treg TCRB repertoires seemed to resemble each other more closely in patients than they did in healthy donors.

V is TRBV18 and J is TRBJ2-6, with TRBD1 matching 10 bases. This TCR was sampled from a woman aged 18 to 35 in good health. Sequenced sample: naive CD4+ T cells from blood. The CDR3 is CASSPRQGAHPASGANVLTF. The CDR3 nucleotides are TGTGCCAGCTCACCCAGACAGGGGGCCCACCCTGCTTCTGGGGCCAACGTCCTGACTTTC.